The sequence of this T cell receptor beta chain was determined in a study of identifying expanded T cells in peripheral blood (dated by TCRdb to the late 2010s). Broadly, across the study: Technical replicates were generated by sequencing separate aliquots of the same genomic DNA pool, and four replicates were compared pairwise.

CDR3 length: 14 amino acids, cysteine to phenylalanine. Of the read, only the CDR3 DNA is kept; its 42 bases are in frame from base 1. Study-level results and caveats: The authors expected that over much longer intervals, such as months to years, biological variance in healthy repertoires might increase even further. For all healthy donors, the variance in clone template counts between roughly 2-week samples rose significantly as total template count increased. The binomial model flagged roughly 1.2 differentially abundant clones between technical replicates but around 15 over around two weeks and roughly 19 over approximately 4 weeks. Both the number of clones called differentially abundant and the false-positive rate were significantly reduced by the beta-binomial model across all healthy-donor time intervals.

TCRbeta CDR3 regions were profiled with the immunoSEQ Assay using bias-controlled multiplex PCR amplification of genomic DNA. Concerning the study's data processing: The absolute abundance of each unique TCRbeta CDR3 region was quantified after sequences were collapsed and filtered. Two models were used to test differential abundance: a binomial model (Fisher-equivalent) and a beta-binomial model that adds time-dependent variance fitted from healthy donors. Clones with fewer than 5 combined templates were removed, and a clone was called differentially abundant if the clone's Benjamini-Hochberg FDR was below 0.01. The form v = (b*log(k)+a)^2 was used to model beta-binomial variance as a function of total template count across the two samples. Not all clones reach the TCRdb copy of this immuneACCESS table, which keeps in-frame sequences only. Checked studies attribute under half of the gap to unresolved V genes and leave the rest unexplained. V, J and clone size derive from that table, while D and trimming were established from the DNA sequence. The sample table lists 50,000 to 65,000 clones, over 75% of them with a count of one. The top ten constitute about 19% of the sample.

No immune events, such as infections, were documented for the healthy donors during the collection period. Time-dependent variance in a beta-binomial model of T-cell clone differential abundance was calibrated using healthy-donor blood repertoires as a training cohort. The training cohort included 10 or so healthy donors, of whom 3 were female and 7 were male. An age range of about 25 to 64 years, with an average of 43 years, was recorded for the donors. Obtained from a commercial supplier, whole blood was collected from each healthy donor at three time points set around 14 days apart. For immunosequencing, genomic DNA was extracted from unsorted whole blood. Note on this clone: The target of this receptor is not known. The input lacks base qualities; no much larger clone sits a single base away.

This receptor was obtained from a person between 18 and 75 years old in good health. The V and J genes are TRBV21-1 and TRBJ2-7; no DNA check was done on the table's D call, TRBD1. TRBV21-1 is flagged as a pseudogene. Source material: blood. The base sequence is TGTGCCAGCAGCGCCTACAGGGGACATAACGAGCAGTACTTC. Translated, this is CASSAYRGHNEQYF.